This TCR beta chain emerged from a study of PD-1 blockade in classical Hodgkin lymphoma. Clones were read by immunoSEQ multiplex PCR, and TCRdb kept only the in-frame ones, dropping some. The table shows tens of thousands of clones, with roughly 82% occurring only once. Each patient experienced a relapse that followed autologous stem cell transplantation, and brentuximab vedotin exposure varied. About this clone itself: The target antigen is unknown.

General study points: There remain no defined causes for the repertoire differences, which possibly reflect disease activity or prior therapy. For complete responders, baseline diversity was comparable to that of newly diagnosed patients.

CDR1 and CDR2 (germline): MDHEN, SYDVKM. Trimming cost V 4 bases and J 5 bases, with 14 bases left between them. This CDR3 has 14 residues. The chain has TRBV28 and TRBJ2-5, with D perhaps matching TRBD2 (6 bases). The receptor comes from a human donor with classical Hodgkin lymphoma. The sequencing here drew on peripheral blood mononuclear cells (PBMCs), taken at baseline. CDR3 bases: TGTGCCAGCAGTTCCCCCCGCGGAGGGGAGACCCAGTACTTC. It is translated as CASSSPRGGETQYF.